This is a list of T cell receptor beta chains from one sample in a study of T cell repertoires in cytomegalovirus infection. TCRdb ran MiXCR on the reads and lists one entry per CDR3 protein. The top ten hold around 60% of the sample, which has roughly 200,000 distinct CDR3 sequences, around two fifths seen once. The antigens for these receptors are not known. Source: CD8+ T cells from cultured PBMCs, taken from culture after CMV antigen stimulation. The source is a human donor in good health (CMV status not recorded). Some clones in this sample may be carry-over from other donors' samples. The conserved cysteine and the conserved F or W are not part of the CDR3 here. The size of a clone is reported for some rows only, either as once, few or many, or as a class for expanded clones.

TRBV27	.	TRBJ1-5	ASSLSRTGHQPQH
TRBV7-2	.	TRBJ1-2	ASSLVTANYGYT
TRBV27	.	TRBJ1-6	ASSLGAGSWNSPLH
TRBV6-5	few	TRBJ2-5	ASSRLAGAETQY
TRBV5-4	few	TRBJ2-1	ASSLAGASYNEQF
TRBV7-9	few	TRBJ2-1	ASSLVSGLYNEQF
TRBV7-8	few	TRBJ1-1	ASSDTGTLRGAF
TRBV7-9	.	TRBJ2-3	ASLTGPHADTQY
TRBV28	.	TRBJ1-2	ASRGDGLYGYT
TRBV27	once	TRBJ2-7	ASSRDSVYEQY
TRBV7-3	many	TRBJ2-2	ASSLTRVLRGNTGELF
TRBV7-9	few	TRBJ2-7	ASSSEFRDRAPLAYEQY
TRBV7-3	few	TRBJ2-1	ASSHPGADEQF
TRBV7-2	.	TRBJ2-7	ASSPGYGGFSYEQY
TRBV7-2	many	TRBJ2-2	ASSLYRGGELF
TRBV20-1	once	TRBJ1-5	SARDLWGNEPQH
TRBV28	few	TRBJ1-3	ASSFAGENSGNTIY
TRBV11-2	many	TRBJ2-1	ASSLAITNNEQF
TRBV4-2	.	TRBJ2-2	ASSQEEEAGELF
TRBV4-1	.	TRBJ2-7	ASSQQGRTYEQY
TRBV7-6	.	TRBJ2-3	ASSLDGGGGDTQY
TRBV11-1	.	TRBJ1-1	ASSLVIGTGVDTEAF
TRBV27	.	TRBJ2-5	ASRPSGGGETQY
TRBV12-3/TRBV12-4	once	TRBJ2-7	ASSLAEAQNVYEQY
TRBV28	few	TRBJ2-5	ASSLGLAGRQETQY
TRBV15	.	TRBJ2-3	ATSRRRVTDTQY
TRBV28	.	TRBJ2-7	ASNRLRHAKVVEQY
TRBV7-8	few	TRBJ2-3	ASSPSPPDTQY
TRBV7-3	.	TRBJ1-1	ASSHGGGSTEAF
TRBV12-3/TRBV12-4	few	TRBJ1-2	ASSLPPGGYT
TRBV20-1	.	TRBJ1-4	SAAGATNEKLF
TRBV5-4	.	TRBJ1-4	ASSSTGFDEKLF
TRBV19	.	TRBJ1-5	ASSADREGANQPQH
TRBV27	many	TRBJ1-1	ASRQNTEAF
TRBV11-2	few	TRBJ2-2	ASSSPGGANTGELF
TRBV28	.	TRBJ2-2	ASSPTRTTGELF
TRBV28	.	TRBJ1-2	ASSPTIRTGTGNYGYT